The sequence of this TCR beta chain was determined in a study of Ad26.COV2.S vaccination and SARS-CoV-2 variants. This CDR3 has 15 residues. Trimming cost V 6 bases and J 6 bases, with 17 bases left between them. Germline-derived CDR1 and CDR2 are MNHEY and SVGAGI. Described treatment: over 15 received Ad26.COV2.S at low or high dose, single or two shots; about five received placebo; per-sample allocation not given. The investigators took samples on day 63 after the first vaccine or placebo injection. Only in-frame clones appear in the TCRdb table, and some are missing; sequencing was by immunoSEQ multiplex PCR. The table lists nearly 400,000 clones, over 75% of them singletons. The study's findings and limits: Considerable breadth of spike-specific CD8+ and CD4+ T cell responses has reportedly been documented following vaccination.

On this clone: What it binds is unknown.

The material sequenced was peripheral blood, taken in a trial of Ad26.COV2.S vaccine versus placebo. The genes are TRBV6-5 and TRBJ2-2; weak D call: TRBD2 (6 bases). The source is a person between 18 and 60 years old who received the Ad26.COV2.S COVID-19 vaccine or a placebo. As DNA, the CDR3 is TGTGCCAGCAGCTCCGGGACTTGGGGGGCCGGGGAGCTGTTTTTT. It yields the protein CASSSGTWGAGELFF.